One sample yielded the 3 T cell receptor beta chains listed below, sequenced in a study of CD8+ T cells in alopecia areata. Documented treatment: oral pan-JAK inhibitor, 5-10 mg twice daily. Reverse transcribed after extraction, RNA yielded cDNA as the sequencing template. Assay: immunoSEQ multiplex PCR; the TCRdb copy retains only in-frame clones and omits some. Among about 76,000 clones listed, around 66% were seen once. Sample: CD8+ T cells sorted from blood, taken at week 24, from a patient treated with tofacitinib. The receptor source for this set is a human donor with alopecia areata.

The J gene is TRBJ2-5, the V gene TRBV6-5, with TRBD2 matching over 12 bases. Unmatched junction bases numbered 4, after V lost 6 bases and J lost 5 bases. There are 14 residues in the CDR3. Germline CDR1 and CDR2: MNHEY and SVGAGI. The CDR3 DNA follows: TGTGCCAGCAGCACTAGCGGGAGGTTTGAGACCCAGTACTTC. Protein sequence: CASSTSGRFETQYF.

CDR3 DNA sequence: TGCGCCAGCACGGACTACCGGACGGTTGAAGCTTTCTTT. This codes for CASTDYRTVEAFF. V usage is TRBV5-1 and J usage is TRBJ1-1; no firm D call. Deletions cut 6 bases from V and 7 bases from J, with 16 bases between. CDR3 length: 13 residues. Germline V gene lookup returns CDR1 SGHRS and CDR2 YFSETQ.

The chain recombines TRBV7-2 with TRBJ2-1; no definite D call. CDR1 is SGHTA, CDR2 FQGNSA, per germline. The ends were cut back, 2 bases at V and 4 bases at J, with 3 bases in the middle. The CDR3 runs to 12 residues. CDR3: CASSLLYNEQFF. In DNA form, the CDR3 reads TGTGCCAGCAGCTTACTGTACAATGAGCAGTTCTTC.